A single sample gave rise to the 3 T cell receptor beta chains below, sequenced in a study of PD-1 and CTLA-4 blockade in melanoma. The repertoire was sequenced with immunoSEQ multiplex PCR; TCRdb's copy has only in-frame clones and lacks some. The table lists approximately 17,000 clones, around two thirds of them singletons. The sample here was CD8+ T cells from peripheral blood, taken from a patient given anti-PD-1 treatment. These receptors were taken from a human donor with melanoma.

A word on this clone: One junction end does not reproduce the germline sequence, and a read error may be involved. V gene TRBV7-7 combines with J gene TRBJ1-1; D is possibly TRBD1 (5 bases). The V gene's germline CDR1 is SSHAT and CDR2 FNYEAQ (reference sequence). The length of the CDR3 is 13 residues. CDR3 DNA: TGTGCTAGCAGCTTTAACGGGGGTACTGAAGCTTTCTTT. Protein product: CASSFNGGTEAFF. Variable domain in full (rest from reference TRBV7-7 and TRBJ1-1): GAGVSQSPRYKVTKRGQDVTLRCDPISSHATLYWYQQALGQGPEFLTYFNYEAQPDKSGLPSDRFSAERPEGSISTLTIQRTEQRDSAMYRCASSFNGGTEAFFGQGTRLTVV.

The chain combines TRBV27 with TRBJ1-1, with D possibly being TRBD1 (5 bases). V was shortened by 3 bases and J by 1 base, with 12 bases between the two germline ends. Germline CDR1 MNHEY, CDR2 SMNVEV (reference sequence). The CDR3 has 15 residues. CDR3 in amino acids: CASSFSGEENTEAFF. The CDR3 region has the DNA TGTGCCAGCAGTTTCTCGGGGGAAGAGAACACTGAAGCTTTCTTT.

The chain uses TRBV9 and TRBJ2-5, with a tentative D call TRBD2 (5 bases). CDR3 length: 15 amino acids. In germline, CDR1 is SGDLS, CDR2 YYNGEE. The V end was cut by 0 bases, the J end by 2 bases, with 11 bases between. The CDR3 protein is CASSVEVRGQETQYF. The DNA for the CDR3 is TGTGCCAGCAGCGTAGAGGTCCGGGGACAAGAGACCCAGTACTTC. Based on the CDR3 plus reference TRBV9 and TRBJ2-5, the full variable domain is DSGVTQTPKHLITATGQRVTLRCSPRSGDLSVYWYQQSLDQGLQFLIQYYNGEERAKGNILERFSAQQFPDLHSELNLSSLELGDSALYFCASSVEVRGQETQYFGPGTRLLVL.